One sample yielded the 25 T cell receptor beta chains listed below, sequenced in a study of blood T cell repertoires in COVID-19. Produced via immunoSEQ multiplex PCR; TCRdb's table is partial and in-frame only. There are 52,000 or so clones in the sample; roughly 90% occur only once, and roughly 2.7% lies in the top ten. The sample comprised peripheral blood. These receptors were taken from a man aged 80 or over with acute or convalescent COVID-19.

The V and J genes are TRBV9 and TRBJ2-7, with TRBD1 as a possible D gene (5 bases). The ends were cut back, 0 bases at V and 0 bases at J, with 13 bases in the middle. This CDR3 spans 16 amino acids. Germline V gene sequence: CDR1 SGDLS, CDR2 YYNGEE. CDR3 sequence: CASSVGEQAGSYEQYF. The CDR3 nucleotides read TGTGCCAGCAGCGTAGGAGAACAGGCAGGCTCCTACGAGCAGTACTTC.

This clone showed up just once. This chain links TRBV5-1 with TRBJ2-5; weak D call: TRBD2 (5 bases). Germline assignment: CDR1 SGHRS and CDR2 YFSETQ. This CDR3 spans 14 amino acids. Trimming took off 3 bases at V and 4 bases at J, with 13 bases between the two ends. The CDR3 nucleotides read TGCGCCAGCAGCTCGGTTCTGGGGAGAGAGACCCAGTACTTC. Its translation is CASSSVLGRETQYF. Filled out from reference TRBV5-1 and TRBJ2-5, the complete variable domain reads KAGVTQTPRYLIKTRGQQVTLSCSPISGHRSVSWYQQTPGQGLQFLFEYFSETQRNKGNFPGRFSGRQFSNSRSEMNVSTLELGDSALYLCASSSVLGRETQYFGPGTRLLVL.

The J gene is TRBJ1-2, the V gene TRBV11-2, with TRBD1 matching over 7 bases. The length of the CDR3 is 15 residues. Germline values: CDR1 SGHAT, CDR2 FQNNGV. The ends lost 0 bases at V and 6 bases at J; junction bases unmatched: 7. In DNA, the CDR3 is TGTGCCAGCAGCTTAGATCCGGCAGGGGGAGATGGCTACACCTTC. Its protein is CASSLDPAGGDGYTF.

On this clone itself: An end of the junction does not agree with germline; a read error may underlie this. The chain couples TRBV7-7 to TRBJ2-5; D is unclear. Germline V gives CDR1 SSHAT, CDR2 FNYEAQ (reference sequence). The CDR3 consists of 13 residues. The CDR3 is CASSLVQQETQYF. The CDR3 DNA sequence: TGTGCTAGCAGCTTAGTTCAGCAAGAGACCCAGTACTTC.

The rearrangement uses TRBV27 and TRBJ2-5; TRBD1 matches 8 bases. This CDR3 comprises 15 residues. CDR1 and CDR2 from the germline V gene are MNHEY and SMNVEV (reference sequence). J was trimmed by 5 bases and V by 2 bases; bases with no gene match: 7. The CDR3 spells CASSLRTGIRETQYF. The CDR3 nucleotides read TGTGCCAGCAGTTTACGGACAGGGATTCGGGAGACCCAGTACTTC.

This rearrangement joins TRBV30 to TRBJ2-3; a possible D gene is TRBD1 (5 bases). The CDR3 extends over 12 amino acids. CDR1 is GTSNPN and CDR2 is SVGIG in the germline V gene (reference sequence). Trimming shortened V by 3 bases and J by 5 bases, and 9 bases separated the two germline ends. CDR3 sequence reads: CAWRKGKDTQYF. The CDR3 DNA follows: TGTGCCTGGAGGAAGGGGAAAGATACGCAGTATTTT.

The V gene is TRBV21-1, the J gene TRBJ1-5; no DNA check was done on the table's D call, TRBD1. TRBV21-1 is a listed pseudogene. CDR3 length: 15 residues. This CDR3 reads CASEVRQGWYQPQHF. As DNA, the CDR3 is TGTGCCAGCGAAGTACGACAGGGGTGGTATCAGCCCCAGCATTTT.

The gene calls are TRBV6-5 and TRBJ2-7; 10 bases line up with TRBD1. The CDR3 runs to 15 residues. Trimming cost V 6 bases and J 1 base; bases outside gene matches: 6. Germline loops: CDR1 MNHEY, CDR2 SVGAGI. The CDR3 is CASRGQGSGSYEQYF. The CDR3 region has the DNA TGTGCCAGCAGGGGACAGGGGTCCGGGTCCTACGAGCAGTACTTC.

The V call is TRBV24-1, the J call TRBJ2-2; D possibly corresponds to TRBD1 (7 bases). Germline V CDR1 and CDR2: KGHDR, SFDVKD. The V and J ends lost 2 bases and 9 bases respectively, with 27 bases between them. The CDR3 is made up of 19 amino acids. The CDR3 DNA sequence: TGTGCCACCAGTGATTCCCACCGTTTCTCGACAGGGAGGAACCGGGAGCTGTTTTTT. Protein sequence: CATSDSHRFSTGRNRELFF.

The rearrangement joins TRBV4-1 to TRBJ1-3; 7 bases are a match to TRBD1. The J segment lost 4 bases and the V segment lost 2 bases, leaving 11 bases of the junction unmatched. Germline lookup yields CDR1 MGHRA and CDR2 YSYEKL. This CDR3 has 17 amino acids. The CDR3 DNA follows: TGCGCCAGCAGCCAAAAGGAGACAGGGCAAGTGGGAAACACCATATATTTT. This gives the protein CASSQKETGQVGNTIYF.

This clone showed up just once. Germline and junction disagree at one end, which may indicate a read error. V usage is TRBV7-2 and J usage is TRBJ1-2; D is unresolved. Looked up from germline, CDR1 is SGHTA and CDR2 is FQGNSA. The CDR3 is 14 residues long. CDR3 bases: TGTGCCAGCAGCCTAGCTGTATCTAACTATGGCTACACCTTC. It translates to CASSLAVSNYGYTF.

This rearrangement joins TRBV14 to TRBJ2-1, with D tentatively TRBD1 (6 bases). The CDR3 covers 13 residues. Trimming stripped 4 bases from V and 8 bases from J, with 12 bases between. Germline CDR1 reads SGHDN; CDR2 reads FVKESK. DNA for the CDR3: TGTGCCAGCAGCCTCTTACAGGGTTATGAGCAGTTCTTC. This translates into CASSLLQGYEQFF. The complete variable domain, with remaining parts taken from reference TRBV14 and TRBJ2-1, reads EAGVTQFPSHSVIEKGQTVTLRCDPISGHDNLYWYRRVMGKEIKFLLHFVKESKQDESGMPNNRFLAERTGGTYSTLKVQPAELEDSGVYFCASSLLQGYEQFFGPGTRLTVL.

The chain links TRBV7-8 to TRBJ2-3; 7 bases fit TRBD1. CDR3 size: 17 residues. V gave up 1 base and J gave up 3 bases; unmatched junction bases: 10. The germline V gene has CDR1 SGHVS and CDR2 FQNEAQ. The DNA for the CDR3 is TGTGCCAGCAGCTTAGTGAGAGGGGGCAGATCAACAGATACGCAGTATTTT. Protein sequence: CASSLVRGGRSTDTQYF.

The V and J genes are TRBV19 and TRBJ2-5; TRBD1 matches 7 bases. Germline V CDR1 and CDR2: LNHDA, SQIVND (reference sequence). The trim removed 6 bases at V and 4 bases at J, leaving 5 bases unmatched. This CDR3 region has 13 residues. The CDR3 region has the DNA TGTGCCAGTAGGCTTCACAGGGGAGAGACCCAGTACTTC. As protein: CASRLHRGETQYF.

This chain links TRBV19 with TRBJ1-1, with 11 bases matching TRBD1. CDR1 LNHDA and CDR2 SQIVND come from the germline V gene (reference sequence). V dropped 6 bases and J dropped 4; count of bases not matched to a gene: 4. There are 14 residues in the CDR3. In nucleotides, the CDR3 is TGTGCCAGTAGACTCGGGACAGGGGGCACTGAAGCTTTCTTT. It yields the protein CASRLGTGGTEAFF.

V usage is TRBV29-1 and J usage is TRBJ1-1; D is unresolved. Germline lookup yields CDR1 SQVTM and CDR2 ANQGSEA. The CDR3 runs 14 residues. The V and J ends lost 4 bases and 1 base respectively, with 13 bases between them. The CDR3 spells CSVVEEPRNTEAFF. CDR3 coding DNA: TGCAGCGTTGTTGAAGAGCCAAGGAACACTGAAGCTTTCTTT.

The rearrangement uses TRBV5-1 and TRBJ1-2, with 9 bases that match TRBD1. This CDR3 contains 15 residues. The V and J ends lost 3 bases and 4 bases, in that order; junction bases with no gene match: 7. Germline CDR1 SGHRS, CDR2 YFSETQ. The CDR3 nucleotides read TGCGCCAGCAGCTCTGGACAGGGGTCAGTCTATGGCTACACCTTC. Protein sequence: CASSSGQGSVYGYTF.

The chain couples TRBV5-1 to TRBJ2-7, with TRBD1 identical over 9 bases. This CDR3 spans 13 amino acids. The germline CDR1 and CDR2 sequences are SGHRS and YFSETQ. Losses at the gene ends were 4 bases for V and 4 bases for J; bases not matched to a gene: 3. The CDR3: CASSRGQGYEQYF. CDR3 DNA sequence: TGCGCCAGCAGCCGCGGACAGGGGTACGAGCAGTACTTC.

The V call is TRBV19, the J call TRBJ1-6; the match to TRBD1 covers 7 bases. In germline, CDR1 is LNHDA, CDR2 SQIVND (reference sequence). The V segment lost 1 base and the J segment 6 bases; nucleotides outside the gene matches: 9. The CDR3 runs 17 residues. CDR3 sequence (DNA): TGTGCCAGTAGTATAGCCCCAGGGGGACGAAGTAATTCACCCCTCCACTTT. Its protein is CASSIAPGGRSNSPLHF.

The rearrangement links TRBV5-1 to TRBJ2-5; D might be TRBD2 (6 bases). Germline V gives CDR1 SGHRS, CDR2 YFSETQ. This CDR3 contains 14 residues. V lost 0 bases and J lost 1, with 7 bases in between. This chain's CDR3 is CASSLVGGQETQYF. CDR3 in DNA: TGCGCCAGCAGCTTGGTGGGGGGCCAAGAGACCCAGTACTTC.

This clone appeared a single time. The CDR3 spells CASSVAPGGATNTGELFF. Here the CDR3 DNA reads TGTGCCAGCAGCGTAGCTCCGGGGGGGGCGACGAACACCGGGGAGCTGTTTTTT. The J gene is TRBJ2-2, the V gene TRBV9; 8 bases align to TRBD2. Looked up from germline, CDR1 is SGDLS and CDR2 is YYNGEE. With V trimmed by 0 bases and J by 0 bases, 7 bases remained unmatched. The CDR3 has 18 amino acids.

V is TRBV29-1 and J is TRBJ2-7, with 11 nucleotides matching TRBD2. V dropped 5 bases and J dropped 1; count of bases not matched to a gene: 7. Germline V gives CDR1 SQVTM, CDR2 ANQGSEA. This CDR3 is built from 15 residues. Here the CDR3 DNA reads TGCAGCGTTCGAGCAGGGACTAGCGGATCCTACGAGCAGTACTTC. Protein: CSVRAGTSGSYEQYF.

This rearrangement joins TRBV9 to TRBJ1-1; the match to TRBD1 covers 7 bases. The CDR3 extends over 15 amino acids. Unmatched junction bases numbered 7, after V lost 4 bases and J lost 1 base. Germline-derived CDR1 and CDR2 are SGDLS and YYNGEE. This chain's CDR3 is CASSPRTGPNTEAFF. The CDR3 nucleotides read TGTGCCAGCAGCCCAAGGACAGGCCCGAACACTGAAGCTTTCTTT.

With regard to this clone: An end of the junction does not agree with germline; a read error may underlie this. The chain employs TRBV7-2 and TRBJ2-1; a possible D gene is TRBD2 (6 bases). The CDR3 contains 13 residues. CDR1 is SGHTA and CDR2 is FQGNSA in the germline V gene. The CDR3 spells CASSLASRDEQFF. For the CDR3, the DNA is TGTGCCAGCAGCCTAGCGTCCCGGGATGAGCAGTTCTTC.

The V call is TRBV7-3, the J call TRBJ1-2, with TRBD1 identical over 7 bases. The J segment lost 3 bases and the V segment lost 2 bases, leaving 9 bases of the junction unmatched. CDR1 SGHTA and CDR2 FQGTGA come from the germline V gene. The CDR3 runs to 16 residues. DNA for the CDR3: TGTGCCAGCAGCTTACGGACAGGTACTATCGACTATGGCTACACCTTC. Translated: CASSLRTGTIDYGYTF.